The sequence of this TCR beta chain was determined in a study of T-cell reconstitution after alpha-beta-depleted transplantation in children. This clonotype was seen at least ten times. The length of the CDR3 is 17 residues. Trimming shortened V by 4 bases and J by 1 base, and 17 bases separated the two germline ends. Preparing the TCRbeta library involved the use of unique molecular identifiers. TCRdb recomputed calls from the PCR reads with MiXCR, one row per CDR3 protein. Here the sample spans about 480,000 distinct CDR3 sequences, around 13% being singletons. Sequenced material: PBMCs from the stem cell graft donor, taken from the stem cell graft. The source of this sequence is a human donor who donated a stem cell graft to a child with combined immunodeficiency. The chain uses TRBV12-3 or TRBV12-4 and TRBJ1-5; tentatively, D is TRBD1 (6 bases). CDR3 bases: TGTGCCAGCAGTTCGAAGGGGGTAATACGGAGCAATCAGCCCCAGCATTTT. It encodes CASSSKGVIRSNQPQHF.